This T cell receptor beta chain was documented in a study of T-cell memory formation after mild COVID-19. J was trimmed by 9 bases and V by 4 bases; bases with no gene match: 12. The germline CDR1 and CDR2 sequences are SGDLS and YYNGEE. CDR3 size: 15 residues. TCRdb itself ran the 5' RACE reads through MiXCR, one entry per CDR3 protein. The profile shows about 240,000 distinct CDR3 sequences, roughly 9.4% of them singletons. This sequence was found in a young man who had mild COVID-19 (a few samples of this study predate the infection). Cell type and time point are not known. The J gene is TRBJ1-4, the V gene TRBV9; 7 bases are a match to TRBD1. Sequencing input: PBMCs or a T cell subset sorted from them (not recorded which). CDR3 amino acids: CASSPRGQGGQKLFF. The CDR3 DNA is TGTGCCAGCAGCCCCCGGGGGCAGGGGGGCCAAAAACTGTTTTTT. Based on the CDR3 plus reference TRBV9 and TRBJ1-4, the full variable domain is DSGVTQTPKHLITATGQRVTLRCSPRSGDLSVYWYQQSLDQGLQFLIQYYNGEERAKGNILERFSAQQFPDLHSELNLSSLELGDSALYFCASSPRGQGGQKLFFGSGTQLSVL.